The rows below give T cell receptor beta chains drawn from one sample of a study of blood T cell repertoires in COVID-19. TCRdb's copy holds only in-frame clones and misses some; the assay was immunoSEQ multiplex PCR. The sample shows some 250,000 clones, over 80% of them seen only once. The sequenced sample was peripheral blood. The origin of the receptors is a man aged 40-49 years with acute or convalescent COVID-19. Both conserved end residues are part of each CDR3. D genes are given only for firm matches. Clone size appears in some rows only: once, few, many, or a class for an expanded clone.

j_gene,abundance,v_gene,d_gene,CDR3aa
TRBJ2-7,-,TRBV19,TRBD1,CASMGQYYEQYF
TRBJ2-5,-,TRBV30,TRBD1,CAWNPGQGQETQYF
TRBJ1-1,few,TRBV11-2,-,CASSLDRLRAFF
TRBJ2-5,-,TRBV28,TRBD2,CASSPYGTSGNDQYF
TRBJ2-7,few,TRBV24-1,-,CATSDSNAVEQYF
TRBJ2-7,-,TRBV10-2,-,CASSVGGMTYEQYF
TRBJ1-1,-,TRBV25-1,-,CASSSSSNTEAFF
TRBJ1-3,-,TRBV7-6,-,CASSSSTHYSGNTIYF
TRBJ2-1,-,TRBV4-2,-,CASSQGTGHLYNEQFF
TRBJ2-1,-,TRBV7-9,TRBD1,CASRQGSSWGISSYNEQFF
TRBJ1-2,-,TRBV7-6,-,CASSLSGDGYTF
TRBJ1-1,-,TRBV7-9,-,CASSSSLPGLTEAFF
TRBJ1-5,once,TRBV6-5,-,CASLTVNSNQPQHF
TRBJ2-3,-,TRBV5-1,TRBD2,CASSWRLAGATDTQYF
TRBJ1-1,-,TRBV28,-,CASSPEGGAEAFF
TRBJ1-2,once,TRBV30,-,CVWSVRRGDGYTF
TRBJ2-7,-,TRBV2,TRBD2,CASSAGLVPYEQYF
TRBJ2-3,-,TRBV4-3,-,CASSPTGSTDTQYF
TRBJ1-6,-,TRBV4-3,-,CASSQTKVGANSPLHF
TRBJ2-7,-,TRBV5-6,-,CASSSLSAGDEQYF
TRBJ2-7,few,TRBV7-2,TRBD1,CASSPDRGPSYEQYF
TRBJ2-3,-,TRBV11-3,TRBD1,CASSLGRGIDTQYF
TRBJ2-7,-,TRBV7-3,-,CASSLQGGMEQYF
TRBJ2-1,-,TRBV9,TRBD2,CASSVGGLAGNNAGNNEQFF
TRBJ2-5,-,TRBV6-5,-,CASKGVGKETQYF
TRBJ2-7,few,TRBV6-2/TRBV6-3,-,CASSHNYEQYF
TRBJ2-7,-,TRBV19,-,CASSPRQGFGEQYF
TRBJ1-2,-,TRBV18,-,CASSQELNYGYTF
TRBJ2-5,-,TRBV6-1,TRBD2,CASSEATGGFQETQYF
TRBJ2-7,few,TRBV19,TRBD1,CASRNHRGEQYF
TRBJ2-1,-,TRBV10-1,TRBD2,CASSDVAGGPDEQFF
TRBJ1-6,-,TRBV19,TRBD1,CASSPYRGRDSPLHF
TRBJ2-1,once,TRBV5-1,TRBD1,CASSLNPGQVSNEQFF
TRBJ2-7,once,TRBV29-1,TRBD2,CSVTGTSETPYEQYF
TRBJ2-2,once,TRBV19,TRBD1,CASRLVGTGGSGELFF
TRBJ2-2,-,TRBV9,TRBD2,CASSVAGAPGELFF
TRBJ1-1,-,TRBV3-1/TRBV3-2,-,CASSLLRGSTEAFF
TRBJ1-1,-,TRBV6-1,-,CASSDRVMNTEAFF
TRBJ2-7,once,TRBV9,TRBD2,CASSLGLAGPYEQYF
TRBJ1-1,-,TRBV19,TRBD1,CASTTSPSQGKTEAFF
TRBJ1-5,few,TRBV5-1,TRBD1,CASSLGTGSMIDQPQHF
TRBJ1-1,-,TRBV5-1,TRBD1,CASSLGGQGGMNTEAFF
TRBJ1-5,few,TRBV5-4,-,CASSFPGTPLHF
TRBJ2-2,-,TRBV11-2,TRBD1,CASSPGGWTGELFF
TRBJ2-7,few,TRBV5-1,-,CASSEQGYEQYF
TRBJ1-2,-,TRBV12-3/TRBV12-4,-,CASSSQGGIGYTF
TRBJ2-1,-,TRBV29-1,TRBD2,CSVVRGGQNEQFF
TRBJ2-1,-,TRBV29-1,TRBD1,CSVNRGMGIYNEQFF
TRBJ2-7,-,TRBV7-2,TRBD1,CASSWTGMFYEQYF
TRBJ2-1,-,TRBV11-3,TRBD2,CASSTGTSGSYNEQFF
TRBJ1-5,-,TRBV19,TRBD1,CASSVTGGAHQPQHF
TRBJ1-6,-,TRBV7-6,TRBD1,CASSLRQGRSSPLHF
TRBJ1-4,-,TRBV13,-,CASSLRYGPNEKLFF
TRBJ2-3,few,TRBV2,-,CASSEEDRGTDTQYF
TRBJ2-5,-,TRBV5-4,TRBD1,CASSSGPGGGETQYF
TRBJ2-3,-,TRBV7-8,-,CASSFSRQLSTQYF
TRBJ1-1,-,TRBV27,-,CASRIGGLNTEAFF
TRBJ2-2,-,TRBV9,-,CASSEGLNTGELFF
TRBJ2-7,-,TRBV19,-,CASQSTGISYEQYF